The clone carrying this TCR beta chain was seen many times. Its antigen is unknown. This specimen belongs to a study of T-cell reconstitution after alpha-beta-depleted transplantation in children. It was with unique molecular identifiers that the TCRbeta library was prepared. TCRdb reprocessed the PCR reads with MiXCR, giving one entry per CDR3 protein. This repertoire shows some 150,000 distinct CDR3 sequences, 8% to 10% found once; its top ten account for 15% to 20%. General study results and limits: Several hundred rapidly expanded clones from non-depleted graft cells reportedly supplied alpha-beta T cells about two months post-transplant.

The sample here was PBMCs, mostly from graft donor cells, taken 180 days after TCRalphabeta/CD19-depleted stem cell transplant. This clonotype was obtained from a female patient aged 2 to 10 who had a stem cell transplant for congenital amegakaryocytic thrombocytopenia, so the T cells may come from the graft donor.

The CDR3 protein is CAGPQGTDTQYF. DNA of the CDR3: TGTGCCGGCCCCCAAGGCACAGATACGCAGTATTTT. This sequence joins TRBV28 and TRBJ2-3, with D unclear. V was clipped by 11 bases and J by 1 base, with 10 bases between them. From germline, CDR1 is MDHEN and CDR2 SYDVKM. The CDR3 covers 12 residues.